Sequencing of this T cell receptor beta chain was carried out in a study of T-cell memory formation after mild COVID-19. Notes on the study in general: Largely, contracting CD4+ clones fell within CM and EM, and contracting CD8+ clones within EMRA. CD4/CD8 balance characterized clones contracting day 15 to 85, and CD4+ skew characterized later expanders.

In germline, CDR1 is ENHRY, CDR2 SYGVKD. With V trimmed by 9 bases and J by 7 bases, 5 bases remained unmatched. The CDR3 is made up of 13 amino acids. One entry per CDR3 protein results from TCRdb running MiXCR on the 5' RACE reads. The sample records about half a million distinct CDR3 sequences, 15% to 20% being singletons. This clonotype has only a few counts. Antigen specificity is unknown. Sequenced sample: PBMCs or a T cell subset sorted from them (not recorded which). J is TRBJ2-1 and V is TRBV10-3; 11 bases line up with TRBD2. The sequence derives from an adult woman who had mild COVID-19 (a few samples of this study predate the infection). Cell type and time point are not known. The CDR3 reads CAMSTSGSNEQFF. The DNA of the CDR3 is TGTGCCATGAGTACTAGCGGGAGTAATGAGCAGTTCTTC.